This is a list of T cell receptor beta chains from one sample in a study of T cells after yellow fever vaccination. TCRdb reprocessed the 5' RACE reads with MiXCR, giving one entry per CDR3 protein. The sample carries around 260,000 distinct CDR3 sequences, roughly 5% recorded once. This specimen consisted of CD4+ T cells sorted from PBMCs, obtained on the day of the yellow fever booster vaccination. The receptors derive from a man between 18 and 35 years old who received the YFV17D yellow fever vaccine. Both conserved end residues are part of each CDR3. Fields, in order: V gene, clone size, D gene, J gene, CDR3 protein, CDR3 DNA. A D gene is named only where the DNA matches it firmly. Clone size is stated in some rows and not others, as once, few, many or a class when expanded.

v_call: TRBV30
clone_size: many
d_call: TRBD1
j_call: TRBJ1-2
cdr3_aa: CAWSGTGTYGYTF
cdr3_nt: TGTGCCTGGAGTGGGACAGGGACTTATGGCTACACCTTC

v_call: TRBV15
clone_size: few
d_call: TRBD1
j_call: TRBJ1-2
cdr3_aa: CATSLQGAWGYTF
cdr3_nt: TGTGCCACCAGCCTGCAGGGGGCTTGGGGCTACACCTTC

v_call: TRBV3-1
clone_size: few
d_call: -
j_call: TRBJ1-2
cdr3_aa: CASSQQTRLGGYTF
cdr3_nt: TGTGCCAGCAGCCAGCAGACTCGTCTGGGGGGCTACACCTTC

v_call: TRBV7-2
clone_size: many
d_call: TRBD1
j_call: TRBJ2-6
cdr3_aa: CASSHPGQGPGANVLTF
cdr3_nt: TGTGCCAGCAGTCACCCGGGACAGGGTCCTGGGGCCAACGTCCTGACTTTC

v_call: TRBV4-1
clone_size: few
d_call: -
j_call: TRBJ1-4
cdr3_aa: CASSSRGGLNVNEKLFF
cdr3_nt: TGCGCCAGCAGCTCACGGGGGGGTCTTAACGTTAATGAAAAACTGTTTTTT

v_call: TRBV29-1
clone_size: -
d_call: -
j_call: TRBJ1-2
cdr3_aa: CSAYSDSYGYTF
cdr3_nt: TGCAGCGCCTACTCTGACAGCTATGGCTACACCTTC

v_call: TRBV4-1
clone_size: few
d_call: -
j_call: TRBJ1-2
cdr3_aa: CASSQDLWNGYTF
cdr3_nt: TGCGCCAGCAGCCAAGATTTGTGGAATGGCTACACCTTC

v_call: TRBV12-3/TRBV12-4
clone_size: -
d_call: TRBD1
j_call: TRBJ1-2
cdr3_aa: CASSLDPPGQGTRYGYTF
cdr3_nt: TGTGCCAGCAGTTTAGACCCGCCGGGACAGGGTACCCGCTATGGCTACACCTTC

v_call: TRBV12-3/TRBV12-4
clone_size: -
d_call: TRBD2
j_call: TRBJ2-1
cdr3_aa: CASSSLAGPRSPIEQFF
cdr3_nt: TGTGCCAGCAGTTCACTAGCGGGGCCCCGGTCCCCTATTGAGCAGTTCTTC

v_call: TRBV25-1
clone_size: few
d_call: TRBD1
j_call: TRBJ1-4
cdr3_aa: CASSEIGQGAGEKLFF
cdr3_nt: TGTGCCAGCAGTGAGATCGGACAGGGGGCCGGTGAAAAACTGTTTTTT

v_call: TRBV20-1
clone_size: -
d_call: TRBD2
j_call: TRBJ2-4
cdr3_aa: CSDRSGGDGVQYF
cdr3_nt: TGCAGTGACAGAAGCGGGGGGGACGGGGTTCAGTACTTC

v_call: TRBV10-2
clone_size: many
d_call: -
j_call: TRBJ2-5
cdr3_aa: CASGLAEYQETQYF
cdr3_nt: TGCGCCAGCGGCTTAGCGGAGTACCAAGAGACCCAGTACTTC

v_call: TRBV21-1
clone_size: -
d_call: -
j_call: TRBJ1-1
cdr3_aa: CASSKVGRNNTEAFF
cdr3_nt: TGTGCCAGCAGCAAAGTTGGACGGAACAACACTGAAGCTTTCTTT

v_call: TRBV20-1
clone_size: many
d_call: -
j_call: TRBJ2-1
cdr3_aa: CSAGLASVGQFF
cdr3_nt: TGCAGTGCGGGACTCGCTTCGGTGGGGCAGTTCTTC

v_call: TRBV21-1
clone_size: many
d_call: -
j_call: TRBJ2-3
cdr3_aa: CASSPGRAGERDDTQYF
cdr3_nt: TGTGCCAGCAGCCCAGGTCGAGCGGGGGAGCGGGATGATACGCAGTATTTT

v_call: TRBV3-1
clone_size: many
d_call: -
j_call: TRBJ2-2
cdr3_aa: CASSPTVTNTGELFF
cdr3_nt: TGTGCCAGCAGCCCGACGGTTACGAACACCGGGGAGCTGTTTTTT

v_call: TRBV29-1
clone_size: many
d_call: -
j_call: TRBJ1-1
cdr3_aa: CSVTGPNTEAFF
cdr3_nt: TGCAGCGTTACAGGTCCGAACACTGAAGCTTTCTTT

v_call: TRBV7-9
clone_size: few
d_call: TRBD2
j_call: TRBJ2-5
cdr3_aa: CASSPSFGREGETQYF
cdr3_nt: TGTGCCAGCAGCCCGAGTTTTGGCAGGGAGGGAGAGACCCAGTACTTC

v_call: TRBV7-3
clone_size: many
d_call: -
j_call: TRBJ2-4
cdr3_aa: CASSLMSGNIQYF
cdr3_nt: TGTGCCAGCAGCTTAATGAGCGGAAACATTCAGTACTTC

v_call: TRBV12-3/TRBV12-4
clone_size: many
d_call: -
j_call: TRBJ2-4
cdr3_aa: CASSATGIESIQYF
cdr3_nt: TGTGCCAGCAGTGCGACAGGAATTGAAAGCATTCAGTACTTC

v_call: TRBV3-2
clone_size: many
d_call: -
j_call: TRBJ2-4
cdr3_aa: CASSQRDSQNIQYF
cdr3_nt: TGTGCCAGCAGCCAGCGGGACAGTCAAAACATTCAGTACTTC

v_call: TRBV4-1
clone_size: few
d_call: -
j_call: TRBJ2-7
cdr3_aa: CASSQAGVLLPYEQYF
cdr3_nt: TGCGCCAGCAGCCAAGCCGGGGTTCTCCTACCCTACGAGCAGTACTTC

v_call: TRBV12-3/TRBV12-4
clone_size: -
d_call: -
j_call: TRBJ1-6
cdr3_aa: CASSLGRNSPLHF
cdr3_nt: TGTGCCAGCAGTTTAGGAAGGAATTCACCCCTCCACTTT

v_call: TRBV14
clone_size: -
d_call: -
j_call: TRBJ1-1
cdr3_aa: CASSQATPFIPEAFF
cdr3_nt: TGTGCCAGCAGCCAAGCAACACCGTTCATCCCAGAAGCTTTCTTT

v_call: TRBV11-2
clone_size: few
d_call: TRBD2
j_call: TRBJ2-5
cdr3_aa: CASSLAGTSIQYF
cdr3_nt: TGTGCCAGCAGCTTAGCCGGGACTAGCATCCAGTACTTC

v_call: TRBV5-6
clone_size: few
d_call: -
j_call: TRBJ2-1
cdr3_aa: CASSKPYNEQFF
cdr3_nt: TGTGCCAGCAGCAAGCCTTACAATGAGCAGTTCTTC

v_call: TRBV6-5
clone_size: many
d_call: TRBD2
j_call: TRBJ2-3
cdr3_aa: CASSTGTSSLYF
cdr3_nt: TGTGCCAGCAGCACCGGGACTAGTTCCCTGTATTTT

v_call: TRBV19
clone_size: -
d_call: TRBD1
j_call: TRBJ1-4
cdr3_aa: CASTSGGTELNNEKLFF
cdr3_nt: TGTGCCAGTACCTCAGGAGGGACAGAGCTGAATAATGAAAAACTGTTTTTT

v_call: TRBV12-3/TRBV12-4
clone_size: -
d_call: -
j_call: TRBJ1-5
cdr3_aa: CASSLVGGAGQPQHF
cdr3_nt: TGTGCCAGCAGTCTAGTGGGGGGCGCGGGTCAGCCCCAGCATTTT

v_call: TRBV7-2
clone_size: few
d_call: -
j_call: TRBJ1-4
cdr3_aa: CASRRIGTPKGKLFF
cdr3_nt: TGTGCCAGCAGGCGGATCGGGACTCCCAAGGGAAAACTGTTTTTT

v_call: TRBV5-1
clone_size: many
d_call: TRBD2
j_call: TRBJ2-7
cdr3_aa: CASSLTSGGAYEQYF
cdr3_nt: TGCGCCAGCAGCCTGACTAGCGGGGGGGCTTACGAGCAGTACTTC